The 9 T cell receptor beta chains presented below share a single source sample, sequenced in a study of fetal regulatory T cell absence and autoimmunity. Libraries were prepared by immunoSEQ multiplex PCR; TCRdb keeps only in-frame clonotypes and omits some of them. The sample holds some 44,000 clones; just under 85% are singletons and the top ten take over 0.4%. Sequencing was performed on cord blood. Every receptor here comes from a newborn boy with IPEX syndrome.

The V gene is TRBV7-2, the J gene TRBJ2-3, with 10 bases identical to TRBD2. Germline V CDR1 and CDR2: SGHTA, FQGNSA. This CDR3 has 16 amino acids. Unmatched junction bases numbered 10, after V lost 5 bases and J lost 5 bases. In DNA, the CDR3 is TGTGCCAGCAGCCTCCTAGCGGGGGCCCGAGGAGATACGCAGTATTTT. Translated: CASSLLAGARGDTQYF.

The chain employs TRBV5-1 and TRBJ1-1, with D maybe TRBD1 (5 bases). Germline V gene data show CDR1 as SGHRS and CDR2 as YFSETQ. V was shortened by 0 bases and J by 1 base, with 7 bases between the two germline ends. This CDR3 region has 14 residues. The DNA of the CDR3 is TGCGCCAGCAGCTTGGGCGGGGGGAACACTGAAGCTTTCTTT. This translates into CASSLGGGNTEAFF. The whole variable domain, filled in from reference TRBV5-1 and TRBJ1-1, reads KAGVTQTPRYLIKTRGQQVTLSCSPISGHRSVSWYQQTPGQGLQFLFEYFSETQRNKGNFPGRFSGRQFSNSRSEMNVSTLELGDSALYLCASSLGGGNTEAFFGQGTRLTVV.

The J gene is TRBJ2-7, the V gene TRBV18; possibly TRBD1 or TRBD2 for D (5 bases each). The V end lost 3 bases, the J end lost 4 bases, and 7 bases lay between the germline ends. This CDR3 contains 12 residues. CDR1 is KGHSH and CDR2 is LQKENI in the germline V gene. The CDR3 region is CASSPGTYEQYF. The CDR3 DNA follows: TGTGCCAGCTCACCGGGGACGTACGAGCAGTACTTC.

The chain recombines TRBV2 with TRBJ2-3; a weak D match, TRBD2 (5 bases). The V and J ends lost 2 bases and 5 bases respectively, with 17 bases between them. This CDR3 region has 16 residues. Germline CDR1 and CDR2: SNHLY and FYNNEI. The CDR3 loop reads CASSESVGVGRDTQYF. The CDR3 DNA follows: TGTGCCAGCAGTGAATCAGTCGGAGTGGGGAGAGATACGCAGTATTTT.

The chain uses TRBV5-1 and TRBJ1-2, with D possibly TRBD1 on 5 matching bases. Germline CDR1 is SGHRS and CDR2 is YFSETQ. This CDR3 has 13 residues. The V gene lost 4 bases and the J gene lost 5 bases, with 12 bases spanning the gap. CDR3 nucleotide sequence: TGCGCCAGCAGCCTACCCGACAGTTATGGCTACACCTTC. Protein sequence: CASSLPDSYGYTF.

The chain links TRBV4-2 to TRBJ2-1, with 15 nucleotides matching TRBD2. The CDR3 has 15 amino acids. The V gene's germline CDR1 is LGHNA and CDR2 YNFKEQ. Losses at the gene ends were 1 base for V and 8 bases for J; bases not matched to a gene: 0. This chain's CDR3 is CASSQGTSGRDEQFF. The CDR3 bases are TGTGCCAGCAGCCAAGGGACTAGCGGGAGGGATGAGCAGTTCTTC.

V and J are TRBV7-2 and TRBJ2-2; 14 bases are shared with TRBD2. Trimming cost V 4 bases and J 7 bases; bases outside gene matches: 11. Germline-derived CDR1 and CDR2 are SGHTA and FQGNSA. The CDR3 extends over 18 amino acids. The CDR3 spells CASSWRRLAGGPNGELFF. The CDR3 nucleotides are TGTGCCAGCAGCTGGCGGAGACTAGCGGGGGGGCCCAACGGGGAGCTGTTTTTT.

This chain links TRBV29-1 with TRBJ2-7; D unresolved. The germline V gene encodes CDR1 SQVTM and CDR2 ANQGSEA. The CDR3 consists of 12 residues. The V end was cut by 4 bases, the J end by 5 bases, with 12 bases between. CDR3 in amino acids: CSVVGSRDEQYF. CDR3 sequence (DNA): TGCAGCGTTGTCGGGTCCAGAGACGAGCAGTACTTC.

In DNA, the CDR3 is TGTGCCAGCAGCACCGGGTATGGCACGGGCTACACCTTC. This encodes CASSTGYGTGYTF. The chain combines TRBV5-5 with TRBJ1-2, with no clear D. The CDR3 sequence is 13 residues long. Trimming shortened V by 4 bases and J by 8 bases, and 15 bases separated the two germline ends. Germline loops: CDR1 SGHKS, CDR2 YYEKEE (reference sequence). Drawing the rest from reference TRBV5-5 and TRBJ1-2, the complete variable domain is DAGVTQSPTHLIKTRGQQVTLRCSPISGHKSVSWYQQVLGQGPQFIFQYYEKEERGRGNFPDRFSARQFPNYSSELNVNALLLGDSALYLCASSTGYGTGYTFGSGTRLTVV.